These T cell receptor beta chains were read from a single sample in a study of blood T cells in healthy people across ages. A single record per CDR3 protein comes from TCRdb applying MiXCR to the 5' RACE reads. The sample yields hundreds of thousands of distinct CDR3 sequences, around 46% seen once. The sample consisted of blood. The receptor source for this set is a woman aged 55-75 years in good health. Each CDR3 is given with its conserved first and last residue. The D gene is left open where the match is weak. The size field is filled for only some rows; it gives once, few, many or a size class.

J gene | D gene | clone size | V gene | CDR3 DNA | CDR3 protein
TRBJ2-7 | . | . | TRBV27 | TGTGCCAGCAGTTTACAGGACAGAATCGGCGAGCAGTACTTC | CASSLQDRIGEQYF
TRBJ2-1 | TRBD1 | few | TRBV4-2 | TGTGCCAGCGGGGGGACAGGGTCAGACTTATACAATGAGCAGTTCTTC | CASGGTGSDLYNEQFF
TRBJ2-5 | . | . | TRBV3-1 | TGTGCCAGCAGCCCCCAGTCGGAGACCCAGTACTTC | CASSPQSETQYF
TRBJ2-3 | TRBD2 | few | TRBV29-1 | TGCAGCGTTAAATCGCGCGTAGCGGGGAGGACTGGCACAGATACGCAGTATTTT | CSVKSRVAGRTGTDTQYF
TRBJ2-7 | TRBD1 | few | TRBV29-1 | TGCAGCGTCGGACAGGGGGCTTCTGTAGGGCAGTACTTC | CSVGQGASVGQYF
TRBJ1-4 | . | . | TRBV6-5 | TGTGCCAACAGGGTCGCGGTGCAGAATAATGAAAAACTGTTTTTT | CANRVAVQNNEKLFF
TRBJ2-4 | . | . | TRBV7-2 | TGTGCCAGCAGTTCCGACAGGATATTAGCCAAAAACATTCAGTACTTC | CASSSDRILAKNIQYF
TRBJ2-7 | TRBD1 | few | TRBV6-2/TRBV6-3 | TGTGCCAGCAGGGACAGGGCGGGCGAGCAGTACTTC | CASRDRAGEQYF
TRBJ2-1 | . | few | TRBV21-1 | TGTGCCAGCAGCAAGCAGGCCCCCTACAATGAGCAGTTCTTC | CASSKQAPYNEQFF
TRBJ2-1 | . | few | TRBV28 | TGTGCCAGCACCGCGGACATTGGGCACAATGAGCAGTTCTTC | CASTADIGHNEQFF
TRBJ1-5 | . | . | TRBV5-8 | TGTGCCAGCAGCCGGGGCGGGAGGAGGGATCAGCCCCAGCATTTT | CASSRGGRRDQPQHF
TRBJ2-4 | . | many | TRBV29-1 | TGCAGCGTCGGCGGGGGCCGCTCGGGCAAAAACATTCAGTACTTC | CSVGGGRSGKNIQYF
TRBJ2-1 | TRBD1 | . | TRBV6-5 | TGTGCCAGCAGTTACCCGGACAGGGTTGAGCAGTTCTTC | CASSYPDRVEQFF
TRBJ2-7 | TRBD2 | . | TRBV6-1 | TGTGCCAGCAGACCTATAGCGGGGTTAACCACCTACGAGCAGTACTTC | CASRPIAGLTTYEQYF
TRBJ2-7 | TRBD2 | . | TRBV4-3 | TGCGCCAGCAGCCAATCCCTAGGGCGGGAGAAGAAGGAGCAGTACTTC | CASSQSLGREKKEQYF
TRBJ2-3 | TRBD1 | . | TRBV7-6 | TGTGCCAGCAGCACAACAGGGGGTCTAGATACGCAGTATTTT | CASSTTGGLDTQYF
TRBJ2-1 | TRBD2 | . | TRBV4-1 | TGCGCCAGCAGCCAGGTGGATTTACTAGCGGAGTACAATGAGCAGTTCTTC | CASSQVDLLAEYNEQFF
TRBJ1-6 | . | . | TRBV7-4 | TGTGCCAGCAGCTTATGTCCCCTCAGCAGATACTATAATTCACCCCTCCACTTT | CASSLCPLSRYYNSPLHF
TRBJ1-2 | . | . | TRBV14 | TGTGCCAGCAGCCGCGAATATAACTATGGCTACACCTTC | CASSREYNYGYTF
TRBJ2-7 | . | few | TRBV11-1 | TGTGCCAGCAGCTTAATTGGAGAGCAGTACTTC | CASSLIGEQYF
TRBJ2-5 | . | . | TRBV29-1 | TGCAGCGTTGTCTTTTCGGAGGGAGCGGACTCCTACGAGAAGTACTTC | CSVVFSEGADSYEKYF
TRBJ2-1 | TRBD2 | . | TRBV9 | TGTGTCAGCAGCGTAACTAGCGGGGAGGGCTCCTACAATGAGCAGTTCTTC | CVSSVTSGEGSYNEQFF
TRBJ2-1 | TRBD2 | . | TRBV24-1 | TGTGCCACCAGTGATCCGACTAGCTGCGAGCAGTTCTTC | CATSDPTSCEQFF
TRBJ2-1 | . | . | TRBV6-2/TRBV6-3 | TGTGCCAGCAGTGATACTAGGTATGAGCAGTTCTTC | CASSDTRYEQFF
TRBJ2-7 | . | once | TRBV7-9 | TGTGCCAGCAGCCCCCCGGCGAACGCTTACGAGCAGTACTTC | CASSPPANAYEQYF
TRBJ2-1 | TRBD2 | . | TRBV29-1 | TGCTGCGTTGATAGCGGGAGGACCAGGAATGAGCAGTTCTTC | CCVDSGRTRNEQFF
TRBJ2-4 | . | . | TRBV2 | TGTGCCAGCAGAGATCTTTTACATAAAGGCGGAAACATTCAGTACTTC | CASRDLLHKGGNIQYF
TRBJ2-1 | TRBD1 | few | TRBV9 | TGTGCCAGCAGCGCGGGACAGGGGGCCCCCTACAATGAGCAGTTCTTC | CASSAGQGAPYNEQFF
TRBJ1-2 | . | . | TRBV5-1 | TGCGCCAGCAGCAAAGCAACACAGGGTGACTACACCTTC | CASSKATQGDYTF
TRBJ1-2 | . | . | TRBV6-5 | TGTGCCAGCAGTTACGATCGGGTTGGCTACACCTTC | CASSYDRVGYTF
TRBJ2-1 | TRBD2 | . | TRBV4-3 | TGCGCCAGCAGCCAAAGCCTGCTCGCGGGAGATCGGTTCTTC | CASSQSLLAGDRFF
TRBJ2-1 | . | . | TRBV15 | TGTGCCACCAGCAGAGATCATGGGGAAAACAATGAGCAGTTCTTC | CATSRDHGENNEQFF
TRBJ1-6 | . | few | TRBV6-6 | TGTGCCAGCAGTTACTCGAGTTGGGACCGCGGTTCACCCCTCCACTTT | CASSYSSWDRGSPLHF
TRBJ2-3 | . | many | TRBV5-1 | TGCGCCAGCAGCTCGGAATCCCAGGGGACAGATACGCAGTATTTT | CASSSESQGTDTQYF
TRBJ2-7 | . | few | TRBV5-1 | TGCGCCAGCAGCTTGGGCGGGGGCGATGAGCAGTACTTC | CASSLGGGDEQYF
TRBJ2-1 | TRBD2 | few | TRBV9 | TGTGCCAGCAGCGTAGTAGGGACTAGCGGGGGGATCCCTTACAATGAGCAGTTCTTC | CASSVVGTSGGIPYNEQFF
TRBJ2-7 | . | . | TRBV14 | TGTGCCAGCAGCCAAGCCTCTTGGAGAGTCTACGAGCAGTACTTC | CASSQASWRVYEQYF
TRBJ2-3 | TRBD2 | . | TRBV25-1 | TGTGCCAGCAGCGCAATAGAGGGCCTGACTAGCGGGAGGGAGTTAGATACGCAGTATTTT | CASSAIEGLTSGRELDTQYF